The 22 T cell receptor beta chains listed next were all sequenced from one sample in a study of blood T cell repertoires in COVID-19. Assay: immunoSEQ multiplex PCR; the TCRdb copy retains only in-frame clones and omits some. The sample shows about 280,000 clones, roughly 85% of them seen only once. Sequenced input: peripheral blood. These receptor sequences come from a woman in her forties or fifties who had recovered from COVID-19.

This chain joins TRBV19 and TRBJ1-6; possible D gene TRBD1, 5 bases. The germline V gene has CDR1 LNHDA and CDR2 SQIVND (reference sequence). V lost 4 bases and J lost 7, with 8 bases in between. The CDR3 has 13 residues. Written as DNA, the CDR3 is TGTGCCAGTAGTAGCGACAGAAATTCACCCCTCCACTTT. This encodes CASSSDRNSPLHF.

The J gene is TRBJ1-1, the V gene TRBV6-5, with 7 nucleotides matching TRBD1. The germline V gene encodes CDR1 MNHEY and CDR2 SVGAGI. V lost 6 bases, J lost 2 bases, and 3 bases stayed unmatched. The CDR3 length is 13 residues. The CDR3 protein is CASRRQGNTEAFF. CDR3 nucleotides: TGTGCCAGCAGACGACAGGGAAACACTGAAGCTTTCTTT.

The chain joins TRBV15 to TRBJ2-4, with 16 bases lining up with TRBD2. The CDR3 extends over 17 amino acids. V was clipped by 4 bases and J by 6 bases; unmatched bases: 6. CDR1 is LNHNV, CDR2 YYDKDF, per germline (reference sequence). In DNA form, the CDR3 reads TGTGCCACCAGCAAGGGACTAGCGGGGGGGCTCGGAAACATTCAGTACTTC. Residues: CATSKGLAGGLGNIQYF.

The chain carries TRBV6-5 and TRBJ2-1; tentative D call: TRBD2 (5 bases). Germline V gene lookup returns CDR1 MNHEY and CDR2 SVGAGI. The CDR3 is 14 amino acids. V lost 2 bases, J lost 8 bases, and 13 bases lay in between. In nucleotides, the CDR3 is TGTGCCAGCAGTTACGGGCTAGCCCGGTATGAGCAGTTCTTC. This translates into CASSYGLARYEQFF.

The chain joins TRBV9 to TRBJ1-6; 9 bases line up with TRBD1. The V gene's germline CDR1 is SGDLS and CDR2 YYNGEE. Losses at the gene ends were 4 bases for V and 10 bases for J; bases not matched to a gene: 3. This CDR3 has 13 amino acids. The CDR3 DNA reads as TGTGCCAGCAGCAGGACAGGGGACTCACCCCTCCACTTT. This sequence encodes CASSRTGDSPLHF.

The chain has TRBV3-1 (or the pseudogene TRBV3-2) and TRBJ2-7; 9 bases are a match to TRBD1. Losses at the gene ends were 0 bases for V and 5 bases for J; bases not matched to a gene: 5. The CDR3 spans 15 residues. Germline assignment: CDR1 LGHDT and CDR2 YNNKEL (reference sequence). In nucleotides, the CDR3 is TGTGCCAGCAGCCAAGATGGACAGGGGTTCAACGAGCAGTACTTC. Protein sequence: CASSQDGQGFNEQYF.

This clone was observed a few times. The genes are TRBV5-6 and TRBJ1-1, with D maybe TRBD1 (6 bases). Germline loops: CDR1 SGHDT, CDR2 YYEEEE. V lost 2 bases to trimming and J lost 8 bases, with 10 bases between them. The CDR3 has 12 residues. The CDR3 is CASSFLGTEAFF. The CDR3 nucleotides are TGTGCCAGCAGCTTCCTCGGGACAGAAGCTTTCTTT.

This clone showed up just once. The V and J genes are TRBV6-5 and TRBJ2-3; TRBD1 matches 8 bases. This CDR3 contains 15 residues. The germline V gene has CDR1 MNHEY and CDR2 SVGAGI. V lost 6 bases and J lost 8; bases outside the gene matches: 13. CDR3 region: CASRPQGDALGTQYF. The CDR3 region has the DNA TGTGCCAGCAGACCACAGGGGGATGCTTTGGGTACGCAGTATTTT.

This rearrangement joins TRBV27 to TRBJ1-4; D call uncertain. Germline CDR1 reads MNHEY; CDR2 reads SMNVEV (reference sequence). The CDR3 loop spans 13 amino acids. The V gene lost 6 bases and the J gene lost 8 bases, with 13 bases spanning the gap. As DNA, the CDR3 is TGTGCCAGCAGCGGGTGGGTTGGGGAAAAACTGTTTTTT. Its translation: CASSGWVGEKLFF. The variable domain in full, with the rest retrieved from reference TRBV27 and TRBJ1-4, is EAQVTQNPRYLITVTGKKLTVTCSQNMNHEYMSWYRQDPGLGLRQIYYSMNVEVTDKGDVPEGYKVSRKEKRNFPLILESPSPNQTSLYFCASSGWVGEKLFFGSGTQLSVL.

The V and J genes are TRBV14 and TRBJ2-3, with TRBD2 matching 7 bases. Germline lookup yields CDR1 SGHDN and CDR2 FVKESK. The CDR3 totals 16 residues. V dropped 0 bases and J dropped 4; count of bases not matched to a gene: 7. This chain's CDR3 is CASSQDWGLNPDTQYF. The CDR3 DNA reads TGTGCCAGCAGCCAAGATTGGGGACTAAACCCAGATACGCAGTATTTT. Full variable domain (remainder filled in from reference TRBV14 and TRBJ2-3): EAGVTQFPSHSVIEKGQTVTLRCDPISGHDNLYWYRRVMGKEIKFLLHFVKESKQDESGMPNNRFLAERTGGTYSTLKVQPAELEDSGVYFCASSQDWGLNPDTQYFGPGTRLTVL.

V and J are TRBV6-2 or TRBV6-3 and TRBJ1-4; D remains ambiguous. CDR1 and CDR2 from the germline V gene are MNHEY and SVGEGT. The CDR3 loop spans 14 amino acids. Trimming stripped 5 bases from V and 5 bases from J, with 12 bases between. Here the CDR3 DNA reads TGTGCCAGCAGTACGCCGGGAGGAAATGAAAAACTGTTTTTT. Protein product: CASSTPGGNEKLFF.

This clone was observed many times. This chain connects TRBV19 to TRBJ2-7, with D possibly TRBD2 on 6 matching bases. Germline V CDR1 and CDR2: LNHDA, SQIVND (reference sequence). Between the trimmed V and J ends, which lost 1 base and 4 bases, there was a span of 14 bases. The CDR3 spans 15 residues. CDR3 coding DNA: TGTGCCAGTAGTATAGTACCAGGACGGGGGTACGAGCAGTACTTC. It encodes CASSIVPGRGYEQYF.

For the CDR3, the DNA is TGTGCCAGCAGTTACGAAGTGGACACTCGAATTTCCTACGAGCAGTACTTC. As protein: CASSYEVDTRISYEQYF. The V call is TRBV6-2 or TRBV6-3, the J call TRBJ2-7; tentative D call: TRBD1 (5 bases). This CDR3 has 17 residues. Looked up from germline, CDR1 is MNHEY and CDR2 is SVGEGT. The germline V and J ends were trimmed by 2 bases and 1 base, with 18 bases remaining between them.

The chain employs TRBV27 and TRBJ1-1, with D possibly TRBD1 on 5 matching bases. The length of the CDR3 is 13 residues. Trimming pared 4 bases from V and 2 bases from J, leaving 8 bases between. Germline CDR1 is MNHEY and CDR2 is SMNVEV (reference sequence). The chain's CDR3 is CASSSRDNTEAFF. CDR3 DNA: TGTGCCAGCAGTTCGCGGGACAACACTGAAGCTTTCTTT.

The V and J genes are TRBV7-3 and TRBJ2-7, with unresolved D. The V gene lost 3 bases and the J gene lost 2 bases, with 14 bases spanning the gap. Germline loops: CDR1 SGHTA, CDR2 FQGTGA. This CDR3 contains 15 residues. This CDR3 is CASSFQAGSAYEQYF. The CDR3 coding sequence is TGTGCCAGCAGCTTCCAAGCAGGATCCGCCTACGAGCAGTACTTC.

The V call is TRBV10-3, the J call TRBJ2-1, with 14 bases identical to TRBD2. The germline V gene has CDR1 ENHRY and CDR2 SYGVKD. After removal of 7 bases from V and 8 bases from J, the junction contained 7 bases not matched to a gene. The CDR3 has 15 residues. The CDR3 spells CAITEGTSGSYEQFF. CDR3 in DNA: TGTGCCATCACTGAAGGGACTAGCGGGAGCTATGAGCAGTTCTTC.

This chain joins TRBV28 and TRBJ1-2, with 11 bases that match TRBD1. V lost 5 bases to trimming and J lost 7 bases; unmatched junction nucleotides: 15. Per germline, CDR1 MDHEN and CDR2 SYDVKM. The CDR3 contains 17 residues. The CDR3, as DNA: TGTGCCAGCAGTGGAGGGACAGGGGGTGATTCCTACAGTGGCTACACCTTC. It specifies CASSGGTGGDSYSGYTF.

The chain has TRBV28 and TRBJ1-1; no reliable D call. The CDR3 covers 15 residues. The germline gives CDR1 MDHEN, CDR2 SYDVKM. Trimming shortened V by 6 bases and J by 3 bases, and 17 bases separated the two germline ends. The CDR3 protein is CASRPQVARHTEAFF. CDR3 bases: TGTGCCAGCAGACCCCAGGTGGCGCGACACACTGAAGCTTTCTTT. The full variable domain, with the rest looked up from reference TRBV28 and TRBJ1-1, is DVKVTQSSRYLVKRTGEKVFLECVQDMDHENMFWYRQDPGLGLRLIYFSYDVKMKEKGDIPEGYSVSREKKERFSLILESASTNQTSMYLCASRPQVARHTEAFFGQGTRLTVV.

The chain has TRBV28 and TRBJ2-1, with 9 bases that match TRBD2. The germline CDR1 and CDR2 sequences are MDHEN and SYDVKM. The ends lost 5 bases at V and 7 bases at J; junction bases unmatched: 12. The CDR3 totals 16 residues. CDR3 sequence (DNA): TGTGCCAGCAGTCCCCGCCGCGGGAGGGCTGTGAATGAGCAGTTCTTC. This sequence encodes CASSPRRGRAVNEQFF.

This chain connects TRBV4-3 to TRBJ2-3, with D possibly being TRBD2 (6 bases). Per the germline V gene, CDR1 is LGHNA and CDR2 is YSLEER. The CDR3 has 14 amino acids. The V end was cut by 0 bases, the J end by 10 bases, with 14 bases between. Here the CDR3 reads CASSQEGGLRAQYF. DNA for the CDR3: TGCGCCAGCAGCCAAGAAGGCGGACTACGTGCGCAGTATTTT.

This clone was seen only once. V and J are TRBV5-5 and TRBJ1-2; 7 bases are a match to TRBD1. V was pared by 4 bases and J by 1 base, with 4 bases of the junction left unmatched. Germline V CDR1 and CDR2: SGHKS, YYEKEE (reference sequence). The length of the CDR3 is 14 residues. The CDR3 is CASSPGGSNYGYTF. The CDR3 coding sequence is TGTGCCAGCAGCCCAGGGGGTAGTAACTATGGCTACACCTTC.

This clone was recorded only once. The genes are TRBV27 and TRBJ2-7, with TRBD2 as a possible D gene (5 bases). The germline V gene encodes CDR1 MNHEY and CDR2 SMNVEV (reference sequence). The CDR3 has 17 residues. Deletions cut 7 bases from V and 3 bases from J, with 25 bases between. The CDR3 bases are TGTGCCAGCACCATTATCCCTATCCTTTTCCGGGACTACGAGCAGTACTTC. Protein product: CASTIIPILFRDYEQYF.